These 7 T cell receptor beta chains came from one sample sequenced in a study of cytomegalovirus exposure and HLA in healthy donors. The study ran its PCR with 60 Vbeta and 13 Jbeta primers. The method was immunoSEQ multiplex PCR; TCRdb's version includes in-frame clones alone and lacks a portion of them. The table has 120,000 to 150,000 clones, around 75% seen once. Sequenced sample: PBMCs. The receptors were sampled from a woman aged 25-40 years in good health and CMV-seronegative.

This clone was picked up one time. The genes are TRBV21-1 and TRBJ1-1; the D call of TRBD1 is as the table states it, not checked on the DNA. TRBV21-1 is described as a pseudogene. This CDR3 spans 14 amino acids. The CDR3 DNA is TGTGCCAGCAGTAAGGGTGGACAGGGGGGTGAAGCTTTCTTT. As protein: CASSKGGQGGEAFF.

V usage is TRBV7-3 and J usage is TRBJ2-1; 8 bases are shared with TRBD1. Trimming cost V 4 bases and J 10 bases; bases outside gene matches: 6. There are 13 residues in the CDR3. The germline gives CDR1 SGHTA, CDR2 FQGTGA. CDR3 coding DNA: TGTGCCAGCAGCTCCGACAGGGGCCGGGAGCAGTTCTTC. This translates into CASSSDRGREQFF.

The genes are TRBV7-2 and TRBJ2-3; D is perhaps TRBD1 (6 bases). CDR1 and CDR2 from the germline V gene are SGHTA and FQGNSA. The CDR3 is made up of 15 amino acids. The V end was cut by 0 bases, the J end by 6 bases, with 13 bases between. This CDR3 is CASSLAGAGVDTQYF. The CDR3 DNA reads TGTGCCAGCAGCTTAGCCGGGGCAGGGGTTGATACGCAGTATTTT. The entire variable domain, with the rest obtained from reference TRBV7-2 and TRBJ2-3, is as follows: GAGVSQSPSNKVTEKGKDVELRCDPISGHTALYWYRQSLGQGLEFLIYFQGNSAPDKSGLPSDRFSAERTGGSVSTLTIQRTQQEDSAVYLCASSLAGAGVDTQYFGPGTRLTVL.

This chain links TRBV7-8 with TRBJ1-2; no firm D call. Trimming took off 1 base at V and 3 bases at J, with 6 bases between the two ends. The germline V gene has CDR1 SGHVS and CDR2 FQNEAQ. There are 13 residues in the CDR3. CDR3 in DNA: TGTGCCAGCAGCTTAGAGAGCTACTATGGCTACACCTTC. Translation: CASSLESYYGYTF.

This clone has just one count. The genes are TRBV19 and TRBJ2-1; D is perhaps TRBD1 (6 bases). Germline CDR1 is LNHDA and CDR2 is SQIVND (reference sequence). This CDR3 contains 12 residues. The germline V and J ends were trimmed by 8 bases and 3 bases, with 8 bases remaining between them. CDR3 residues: CASGGYYNEQFF. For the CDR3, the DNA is TGTGCCAGTGGGGGCTACTACAATGAGCAGTTCTTC.

The CDR3 DNA is TGCGCCAGCAGCCAAGATATAGGGGACCAAGAGACCCAGTACTTC. Protein: CASSQDIGDQETQYF. This chain uses TRBV4-1 with TRBJ2-5; tentatively, D is TRBD1 (5 bases). The V gene's germline CDR1 is MGHRA and CDR2 YSYEKL. Trimming removed 0 bases from V and 0 bases from J, with 8 bases in between. The CDR3 sequence is 15 residues long.

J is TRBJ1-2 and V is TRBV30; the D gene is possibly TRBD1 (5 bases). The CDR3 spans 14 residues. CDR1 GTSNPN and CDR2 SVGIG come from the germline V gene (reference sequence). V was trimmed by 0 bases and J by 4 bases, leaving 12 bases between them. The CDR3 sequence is CAWSVLGRGYGYTF. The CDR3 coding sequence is TGTGCCTGGAGTGTACTGGGGCGCGGCTATGGCTACACCTTC.